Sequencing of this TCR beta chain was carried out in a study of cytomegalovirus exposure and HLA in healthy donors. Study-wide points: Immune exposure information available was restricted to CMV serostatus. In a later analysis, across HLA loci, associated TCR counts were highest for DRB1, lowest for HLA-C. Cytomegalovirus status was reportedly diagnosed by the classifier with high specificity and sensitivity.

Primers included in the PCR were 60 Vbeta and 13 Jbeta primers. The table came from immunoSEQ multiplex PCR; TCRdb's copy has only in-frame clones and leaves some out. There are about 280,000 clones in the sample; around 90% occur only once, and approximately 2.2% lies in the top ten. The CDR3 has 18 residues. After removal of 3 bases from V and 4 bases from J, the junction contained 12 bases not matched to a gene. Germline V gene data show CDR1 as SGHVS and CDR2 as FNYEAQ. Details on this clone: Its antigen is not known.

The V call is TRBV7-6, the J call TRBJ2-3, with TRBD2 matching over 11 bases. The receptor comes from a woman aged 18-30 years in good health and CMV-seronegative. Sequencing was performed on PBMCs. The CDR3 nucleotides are TGTGCCAGCAGCTTGGGTTATAGCGGGGGGGCAGGGGCAGATACGCAGTATTTT. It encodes CASSLGYSGGAGADTQYF. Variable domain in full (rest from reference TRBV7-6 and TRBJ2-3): GAGVSQSPRYKVTKRGQDVALRCDPISGHVSLYWYRQALGQGPEFLTYFNYEAQQDKSGLPNDRFSAERPEGSISTLTIQRTEQRDSAMYRCASSLGYSGGAGADTQYFGPGTRLTVL.